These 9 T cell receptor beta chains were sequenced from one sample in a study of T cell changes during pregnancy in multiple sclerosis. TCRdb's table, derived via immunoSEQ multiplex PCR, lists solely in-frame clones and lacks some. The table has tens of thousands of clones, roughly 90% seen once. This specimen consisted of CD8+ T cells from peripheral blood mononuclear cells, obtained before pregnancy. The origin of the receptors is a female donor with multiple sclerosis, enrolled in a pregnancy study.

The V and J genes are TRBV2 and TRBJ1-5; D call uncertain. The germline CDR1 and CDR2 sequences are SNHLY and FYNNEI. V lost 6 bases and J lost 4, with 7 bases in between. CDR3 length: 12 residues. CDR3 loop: CASSRGNQPQHF. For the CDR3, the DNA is TGTGCCAGCAGCCGGGGAAATCAGCCCCAGCATTTT.

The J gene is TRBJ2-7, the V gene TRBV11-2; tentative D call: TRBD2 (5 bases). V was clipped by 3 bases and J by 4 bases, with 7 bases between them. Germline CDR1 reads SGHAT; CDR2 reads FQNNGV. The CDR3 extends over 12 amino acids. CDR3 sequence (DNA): TGTGCCAGCAGCTTTGGAGGATACGAGCAGTACTTC. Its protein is CASSFGGYEQYF.

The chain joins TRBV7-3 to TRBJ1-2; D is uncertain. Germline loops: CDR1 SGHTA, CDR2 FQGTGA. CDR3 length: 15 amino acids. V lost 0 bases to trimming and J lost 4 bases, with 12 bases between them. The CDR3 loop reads CASSLTPVPSYGYTF. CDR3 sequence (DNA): TGTGCCAGCAGCTTAACGCCAGTTCCCTCCTATGGCTACACCTTC.

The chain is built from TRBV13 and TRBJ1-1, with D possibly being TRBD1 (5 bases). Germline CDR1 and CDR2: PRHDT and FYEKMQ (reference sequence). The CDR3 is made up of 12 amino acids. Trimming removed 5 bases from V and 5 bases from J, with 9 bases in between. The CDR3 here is CASSPGHTEAFF. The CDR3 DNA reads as TGTGCCAGCAGCCCCGGACATACTGAAGCTTTCTTT.

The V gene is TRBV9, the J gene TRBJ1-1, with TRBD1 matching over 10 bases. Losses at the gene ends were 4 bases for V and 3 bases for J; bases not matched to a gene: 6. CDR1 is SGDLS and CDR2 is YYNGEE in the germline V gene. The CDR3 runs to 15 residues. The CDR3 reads CASSSRGTGDTEAFF. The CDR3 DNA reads TGTGCCAGCAGCTCTAGGGGGACAGGGGACACTGAAGCTTTCTTT.

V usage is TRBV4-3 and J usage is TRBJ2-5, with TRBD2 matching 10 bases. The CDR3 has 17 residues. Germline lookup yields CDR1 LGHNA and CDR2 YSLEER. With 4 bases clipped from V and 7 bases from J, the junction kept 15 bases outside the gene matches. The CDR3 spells CASSLRLAGPLGGTQYF. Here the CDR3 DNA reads TGCGCCAGCAGCCTGAGACTAGCGGGTCCCCTAGGAGGGACCCAGTACTTC.

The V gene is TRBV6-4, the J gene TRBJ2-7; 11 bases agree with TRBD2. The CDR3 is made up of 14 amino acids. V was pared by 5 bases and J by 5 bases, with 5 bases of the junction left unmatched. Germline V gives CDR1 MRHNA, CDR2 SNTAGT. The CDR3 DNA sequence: TGTGCCAGCAGTCTACTAGCGGGGGAGGACGAGCAGTACTTC. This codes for CASSLLAGEDEQYF.

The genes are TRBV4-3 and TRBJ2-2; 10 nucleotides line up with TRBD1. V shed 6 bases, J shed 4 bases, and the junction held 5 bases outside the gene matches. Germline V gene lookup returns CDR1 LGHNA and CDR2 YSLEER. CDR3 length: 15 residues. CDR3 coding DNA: TGCGCCAGCAGTCCGGACAGGGGGACCACCGGGGAGCTGTTTTTT. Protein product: CASSPDRGTTGELFF.

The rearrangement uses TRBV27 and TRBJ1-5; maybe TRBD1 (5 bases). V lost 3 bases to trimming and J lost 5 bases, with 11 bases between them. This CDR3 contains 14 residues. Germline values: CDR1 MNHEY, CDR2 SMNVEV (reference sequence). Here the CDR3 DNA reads TGTGCCAGCAGTTTTGGGGGGGACCATCAGCCCCAGCATTTT. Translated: CASSFGGDHQPQHF.